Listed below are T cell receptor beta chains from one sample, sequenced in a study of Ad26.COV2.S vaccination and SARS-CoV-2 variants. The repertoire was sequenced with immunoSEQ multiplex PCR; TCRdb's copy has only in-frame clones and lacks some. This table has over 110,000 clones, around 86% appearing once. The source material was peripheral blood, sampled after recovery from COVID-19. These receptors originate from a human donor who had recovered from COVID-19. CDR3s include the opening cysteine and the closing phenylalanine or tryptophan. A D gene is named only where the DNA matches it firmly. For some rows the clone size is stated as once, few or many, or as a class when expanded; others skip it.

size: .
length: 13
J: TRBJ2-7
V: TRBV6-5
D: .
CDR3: CASSTGQVFEQYF
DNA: TGTGCCAGCAGCACGGGACAAGTTTTCGAGCAGTACTTC

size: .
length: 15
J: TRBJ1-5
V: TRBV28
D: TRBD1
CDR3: CASSPPPGGNQPQHF
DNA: TGTGCCAGCAGCCCGCCTCCAGGGGGGAATCAGCCCCAGCATTTT

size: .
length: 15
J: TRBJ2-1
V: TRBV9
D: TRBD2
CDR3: CASSVGEGLVDEQFF
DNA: TGTGCCAGCAGCGTCGGGGAGGGGTTGGTGGATGAGCAGTTCTTC

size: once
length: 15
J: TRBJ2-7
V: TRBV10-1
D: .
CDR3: CASSAGQGGTYEQYF
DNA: TGCGCCAGCAGTGCCGGACAGGGAGGGACCTACGAGCAGTACTTC

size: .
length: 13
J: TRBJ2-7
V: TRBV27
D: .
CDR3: CASSRGESYEQYF
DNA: TGTGCCAGCAGTAGAGGGGAAAGCTACGAGCAGTACTTC

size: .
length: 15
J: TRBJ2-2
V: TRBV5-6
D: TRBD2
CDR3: CASSSSGGNTGELFF
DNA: TGTGCCAGCAGCTCGTCGGGGGGAAACACCGGGGAGCTGTTTTTT

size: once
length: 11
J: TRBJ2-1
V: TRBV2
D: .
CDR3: CACLFEDEQFF
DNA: TGTGCCTGTTTATTTGAGGATGAGCAGTTCTTC

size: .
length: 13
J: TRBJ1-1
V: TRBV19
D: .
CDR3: CASSIAGGAEAFF
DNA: TGTGCCAGTAGTATAGCCGGGGGGGCTGAAGCTTTCTTT

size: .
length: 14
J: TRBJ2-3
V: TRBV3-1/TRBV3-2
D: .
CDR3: CASSQVAEGDTQYF
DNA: TGTGCCAGCAGCCAAGTTGCCGAGGGTGATACGCAGTATTTT

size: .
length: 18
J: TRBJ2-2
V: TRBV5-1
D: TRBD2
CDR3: CASSPRTAGAPITGELFF
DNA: TGCGCCAGCAGCCCACGGACAGCGGGGGCCCCAATCACCGGGGAGCTGTTTTTT

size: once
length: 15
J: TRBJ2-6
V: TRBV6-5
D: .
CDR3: CASSYGVSGANVLTF
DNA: TGTGCCAGCAGTTACGGAGTCTCTGGGGCCAACGTCCTGACTTTC

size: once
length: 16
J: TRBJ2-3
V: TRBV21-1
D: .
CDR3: CASSNLDRDHTDTQYF
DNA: TGTGCCAGCAGCAACTTGGACAGGGATCACACAGATACGCAGTATTTT

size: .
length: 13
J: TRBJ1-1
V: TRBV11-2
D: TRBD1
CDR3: CASSLGFSGGAFF
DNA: TGTGCCAGCAGCTTAGGGTTTTCAGGGGGAGCTTTCTTT

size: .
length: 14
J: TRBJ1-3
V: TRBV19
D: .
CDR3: CASSLRTAGNTIYF
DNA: TGTGCCAGTAGCCTGAGGACCGCGGGGAACACCATATATTTT

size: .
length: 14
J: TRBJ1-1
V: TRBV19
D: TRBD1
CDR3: CASSSGQGGTEAFF
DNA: TGTGCCAGTAGTTCAGGACAGGGGGGGACTGAAGCTTTCTTT

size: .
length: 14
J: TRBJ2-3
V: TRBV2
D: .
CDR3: CASSLLVGTDTQYF
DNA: TGTGCCAGCTCGTTGTTAGTCGGCACAGATACGCAGTATTTT

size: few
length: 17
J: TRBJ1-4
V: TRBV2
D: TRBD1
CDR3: CASNPRSTGVTNEKLFF
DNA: TGTGCCAGCAACCCCCGGTCGACAGGGGTTACTAATGAAAAACTGTTTTTT

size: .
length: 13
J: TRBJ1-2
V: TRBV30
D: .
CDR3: CAWSVTAGHGYTF
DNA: TGTGCCTGGAGTGTAACGGCGGGGCATGGCTACACCTTC

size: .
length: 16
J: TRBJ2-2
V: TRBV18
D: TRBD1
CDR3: CASSPRQGGDTGELFF
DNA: TGTGCCAGCTCACCCCGACAGGGTGGGGACACCGGGGAGCTGTTTTTT

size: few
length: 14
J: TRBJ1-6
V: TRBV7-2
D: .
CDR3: CASSLTIINSPLHF
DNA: TGTGCCAGCAGCTTAACGATCATCAATTCACCCCTCCACTTT

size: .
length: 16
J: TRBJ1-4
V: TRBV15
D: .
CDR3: CATSRDPRVANEKLFF
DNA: TGTGCCACCAGCAGAGATCCCAGAGTCGCTAATGAAAAACTGTTTTTT

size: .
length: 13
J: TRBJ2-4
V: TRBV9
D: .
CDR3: CASSDGGRNIQYF
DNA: TGTGCCAGCAGCGACGGAGGTAGAAACATTCAGTACTTC

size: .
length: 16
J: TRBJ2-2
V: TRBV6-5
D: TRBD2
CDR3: CASSYGGGRDTGELFF
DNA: TGTGCCAGCAGTTACGGCGGGGGGCGAGACACCGGGGAGCTGTTTTTT

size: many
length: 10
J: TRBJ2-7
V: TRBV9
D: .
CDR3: CASSVGEQYF
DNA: TGTGCCAGCAGCGTAGGCGAGCAGTACTTC

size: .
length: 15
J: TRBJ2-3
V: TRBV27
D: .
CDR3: CASSSDSEGTDTQYF
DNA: TGTGCCAGCAGTTCTGACAGTGAAGGCACAGATACGCAGTATTTT

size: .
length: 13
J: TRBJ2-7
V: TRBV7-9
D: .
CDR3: CASSRGGGHEQYF
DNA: TGTGCCAGCAGTAGGGGAGGGGGCCACGAGCAGTACTTC

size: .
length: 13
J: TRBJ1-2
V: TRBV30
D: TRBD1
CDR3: CAWTGQVLGGYTF
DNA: TGTGCCTGGACTGGACAGGTTCTAGGGGGCTACACCTTC

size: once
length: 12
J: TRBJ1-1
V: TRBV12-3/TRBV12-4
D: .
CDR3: CASRGFGPEAFF
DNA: TGTGCCAGCAGGGGATTTGGCCCTGAAGCTTTCTTT

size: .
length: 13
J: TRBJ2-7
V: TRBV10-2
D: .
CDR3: CASSESSLNEQYF
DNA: TGCGCCAGCAGTGAGTCGAGTCTAAACGAGCAGTACTTC

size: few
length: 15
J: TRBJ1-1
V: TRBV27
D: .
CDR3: CASSLSVLGRTKAFF
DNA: TGTGCCAGCAGTTTATCTGTTCTGGGGCGGACTAAAGCTTTCTTT

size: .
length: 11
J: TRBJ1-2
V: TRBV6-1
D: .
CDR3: CASSESGGYTF
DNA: TGTGCCAGCAGTGAGTCGGGTGGCTACACCTTC

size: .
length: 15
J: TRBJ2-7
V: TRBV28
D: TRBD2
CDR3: CASSAGSGGSYEQYF
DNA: TGTGCCAGCAGCGCCGGTAGCGGGGGCTCCTACGAGCAGTACTTC

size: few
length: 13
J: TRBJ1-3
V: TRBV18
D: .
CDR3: CASSPAGGNTIYF
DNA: TGTGCCAGCTCACCCGCCGGGGGAAACACCATATATTTT

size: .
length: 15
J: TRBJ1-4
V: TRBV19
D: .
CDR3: CASSIPPGRGEKLFF
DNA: TGTGCCAGTAGTATACCGCCGGGCAGAGGAGAAAAACTGTTTTTT

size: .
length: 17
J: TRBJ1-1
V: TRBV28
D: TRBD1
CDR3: CASSPDRVALMNTEAFF
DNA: TGTGCCAGCAGCCCCGACAGGGTAGCTTTGATGAACACTGAAGCTTTCTTT

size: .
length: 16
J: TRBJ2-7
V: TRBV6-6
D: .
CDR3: CASTKTGTLASYEQYF
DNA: TGTGCCAGCACGAAGACCGGGACACTCGCCTCCTACGAGCAGTACTTC

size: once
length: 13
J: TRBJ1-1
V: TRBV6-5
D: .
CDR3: CASRGTLHLEAFF
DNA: TGTGCCAGCCGAGGGACTCTCCACCTTGAAGCTTTCTTT

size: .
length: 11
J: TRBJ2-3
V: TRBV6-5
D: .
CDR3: CASGVSDTQYF
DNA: TGTGCCAGCGGGGTCTCCGATACGCAGTATTTT

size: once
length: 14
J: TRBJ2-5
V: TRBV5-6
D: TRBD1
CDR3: CASSPQGVEETQYF
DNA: TGTGCCAGCAGCCCACAGGGGGTGGAAGAGACCCAGTACTTC

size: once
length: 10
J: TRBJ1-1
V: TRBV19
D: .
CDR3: CATAGSEAFF
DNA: TGTGCCACTGCAGGGTCTGAAGCTTTCTTT

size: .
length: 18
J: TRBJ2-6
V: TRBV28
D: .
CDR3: CASSPILGQPSGANVLTF
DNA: TGTGCCAGCAGCCCCATACTAGGTCAACCCTCTGGGGCCAACGTCCTGACTTTC

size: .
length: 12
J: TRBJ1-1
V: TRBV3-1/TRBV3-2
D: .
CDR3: CASSQFPTEAFF
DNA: TGTGCCAGCAGCCAATTTCCTACTGAAGCTTTCTTT

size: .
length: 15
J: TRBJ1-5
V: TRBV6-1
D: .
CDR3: CASSDITGSNQPQHF
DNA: TGTGCCAGCAGTGATATCACCGGGAGCAATCAGCCCCAGCATTTT

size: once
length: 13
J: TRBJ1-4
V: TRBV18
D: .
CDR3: CASSPARAEKLFF
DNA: TGTGCCAGCTCACCAGCCCGAGCCGAAAAACTGTTTTTT

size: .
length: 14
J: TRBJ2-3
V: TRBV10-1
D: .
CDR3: CASRGDRHTDTQYF
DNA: TGCGCCAGCAGGGGGGACCGTCACACAGATACGCAGTATTTT

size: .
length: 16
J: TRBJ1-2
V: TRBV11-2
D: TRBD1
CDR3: CASSRRGGRFNYGYTF
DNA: TGTGCCAGCAGCCGCAGGGGGGGTAGATTCAACTATGGCTACACCTTC

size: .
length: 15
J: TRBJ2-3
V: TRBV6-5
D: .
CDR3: CASSRRRGGTDTQYF
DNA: TGTGCCAGCAGTAGACGGAGGGGTGGGACAGATACGCAGTATTTT

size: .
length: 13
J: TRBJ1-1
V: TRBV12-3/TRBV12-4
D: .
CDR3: CASSRDVGTEAFF
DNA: TGTGCCAGCAGTCGGGACGTCGGCACTGAAGCTTTCTTT

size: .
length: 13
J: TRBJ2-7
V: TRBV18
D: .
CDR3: CASSLSSSYEQYF
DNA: TGTGCCAGCTCACTCTCATCCTCCTACGAGCAGTACTTC

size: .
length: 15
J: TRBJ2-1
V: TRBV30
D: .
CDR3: CAWSRGWGGGNEQFF
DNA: TGTGCCTGGAGTCGGGGCTGGGGGGGCGGCAATGAGCAGTTCTTC

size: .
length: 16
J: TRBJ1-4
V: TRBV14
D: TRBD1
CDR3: CASSHKHRQGPEELFF
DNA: TGTGCCAGCAGCCACAAACATAGACAGGGACCTGAGGAACTGTTTTTT